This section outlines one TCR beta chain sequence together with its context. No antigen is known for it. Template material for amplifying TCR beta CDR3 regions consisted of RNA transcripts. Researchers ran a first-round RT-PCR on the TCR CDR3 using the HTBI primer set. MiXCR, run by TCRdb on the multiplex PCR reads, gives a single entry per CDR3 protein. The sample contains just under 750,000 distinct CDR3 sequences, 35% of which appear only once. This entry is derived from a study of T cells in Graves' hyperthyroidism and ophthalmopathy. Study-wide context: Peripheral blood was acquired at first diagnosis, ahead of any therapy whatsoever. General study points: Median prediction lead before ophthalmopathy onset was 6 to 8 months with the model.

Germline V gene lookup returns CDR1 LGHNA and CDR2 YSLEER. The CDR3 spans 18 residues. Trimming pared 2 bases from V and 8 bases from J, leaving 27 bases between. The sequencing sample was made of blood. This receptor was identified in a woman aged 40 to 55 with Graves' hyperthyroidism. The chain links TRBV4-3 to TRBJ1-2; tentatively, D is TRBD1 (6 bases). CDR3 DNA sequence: TGCGCCAGCAGCCAAATCCTCGTTAGCAGGGGCGGGGGTAGGGGCTACACCTTC. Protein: CASSQILVSRGGGRGYTF.